This T cell receptor (beta chain) derives from a study of shared clonotypes between healthy human individuals. Findings of the study overall: Naive subsets generally had larger estimated richness than memory subsets.

Deletions cut 1 base from V and 3 bases from J, with 16 bases between. Per the germline V gene, CDR1 is SGHAT and CDR2 is FQNNGV. The CDR3 has 16 residues. On this clone: The antigen is undetermined.

This table comes from immunoSEQ multiplex PCR, and its TCRdb copy is limited to in-frame clones, with some not included. The repertoire holds approximately 640,000 clones, 90% seen once, with about 33% in the top ten. V gene TRBV11-2 combines with J gene TRBJ2-7, with D perhaps TRBD1 or TRBD2 (5 bases each). The sample comprised memory CD8+ T cells from PBMCs. Sample subset: CD45RO+ cells pooled with CCR7-negative TemRA cells. The clonotype comes from a man between 18 and 35 years old in good health. Some clones in this sample may be carry-over from other donors' samples. The CDR3 DNA is TGTGCCAGCAGCTTAGGCTGGGACCCCGGTTACTACGAGCAGTACTTC. It encodes CASSLGWDPGYYEQYF.